Below, one TCR beta chain is given with its context. Its recognized antigen is unknown. No much larger clone exists at a distance of one base, and base qualities are not known. Stable Graves' hyperthyroidism was defined as no progression to ophthalmopathy during 18 months of follow-up. Hyperthyroidism patients were newly diagnosed, with disease duration under 2 months, and aged 18 to 65 years. Exclusion was applied to patients with uncontrolled infections, other autoimmune diseases, pregnancy or lactation. Diagnoses were established on the basis of clinical symptoms, serum thyroxine and TRAb, thyroid ultrasound, and orbital computed tomography. PBMCs were isolated from approximately 10 ml of fresh peripheral blood by Ficoll-Paque density gradient centrifugation. Total RNA was extracted with Trizol reagent, and quality was checked on an Agilent 2100 Bioanalyzer. This sample was taken from a study of T cells in Graves' hyperthyroidism and ophthalmopathy (dated by TCRdb to the late 2010s). Background on the whole study: Peripheral blood was collected at initial diagnosis, before any treatment. The approximately 97 discovery patients were randomly divided into training and test sets at a 7:3 ratio. Once sampling was done, hyperthyroidism patients were given methimazole at a starting dose of 30 mg daily, whereas ophthalmopathy patients were given high-dose intravenous methylprednisolone. TCR Vbeta CDR3 sequencing of roughly 140 peripheral blood samples (over 40 ophthalmopathy, roughly 74 hyperthyroidism and roughly 17 progressor patients) is reported in the paper. TCR V-J signatures able to tell the groups apart were searched for in a discovery cohort of 100 patients, of whom 40 to 45 had Graves' ophthalmopathy and around 58 had stable Graves' hyperthyroidism. Prospective prediction of ophthalmopathy was tested in an independent validation cohort of 18 to 20 hyperthyroidism patients and 15 to 17 patients who later progressed to ophthalmopathy. The study also compared thyroid tissue and blood T-cell repertoires from 5 to 7 Graves' hyperthyroidism patients. Study-wide findings and limitations: Ophthalmopathy was separated from stable hyperthyroidism by a 13 V-J signature model, with around 90% sensitivity and about 81% specificity obtained in cross-validation and 80%/75% obtained in testing. Sample size was not statistically predetermined, and investigators were not blinded to group allocation. During validation, the model predicted progression to ophthalmopathy a median of approximately 7 months ahead of onset, with approximately 71% sensitivity and 72% to 85% specificity. Most expanded thyroid clonotypes (frequency above 0.001) were also detected in blood, a finding suggesting that blood repertoires may reflect thyroid immune responses.

The TCR beta CDR3 regions were amplified from the RNA transcripts. For the first round of RT-PCR on the TCR CDR3, the HTBI primer set was used together with the Qiagen OneStep RT-PCR kit. The libraries were constructed in a second round of multiplex PCR and then size-selected and purified. The libraries were sequenced on an Illumina HiSeq2000 using paired-end 100 bp reads. In the paper's pipeline: Raw data were processed with SOAPnuke, discarding reads with adapters, uncalled bases, mean Phred below 15, or no exact constant-primer or identifier match. COPE v1.2.5 was used to merge the high-quality paired reads, and each unique nucleotide sequence was defined as a clonotype. Clonotypes were aligned to IMGT TRBV, TRBD and TRBJ reference segments using MiTCR v1.1. The analysis included only V-J combinations with a frequency above 0.0001, which together covered 99% to 99.2% of the repertoires. A TCS score was defined as the ratio between F50 (clonal expansion) and ExV (chaos), using BLOSUM62-based TCRdist between CDR3 peptides within each V-J. Welch's t-statistics and random forest reduced 450 to 600 V-J features to 13, which were used in a naive Bayes classifier (R e1071). Clones were called with MiXCR by TCRdb after fastp trimmed the public reads at Q25, and only in-frame beta chains were retained. CDR3 protein duplicates are merged, each entry listing the most common genes and DNA. The V and J calls shown here were made by TCRdb, not taken from the authors' results. For this sample the table gives 400,000 to 550,000 distinct CDR3 sequences, of which over 13% were detected only once. The ten most abundant clones make up 17% of the sample.

Material: blood. The clonotype originates from a woman aged 18-35 years with Graves' hyperthyroidism.

CDR3 reads: CASSLAEGPYEQYV. In nucleotides, the sequence is TGCGCCAGCAGCTTGGCCGAGGGCCCCTACGAGCAGTACGTC. The receptor chain draws on TRBV5-1 and TRBJ2-7, with TRBD2 perhaps the D gene, on 5 matching bases. From its cysteine to its valine, the CDR3 spans 14 amino acids. Only the CDR3 portion is preserved as DNA: 42 bases, with reading frame beginning at the first base. V drops 0 bases and J drops 2 bases, leaving 9 bases in between. The germline V gene sets CDR1 to SGHRS and CDR2 to YFSETQ.